A single sample is the source of the 32 T cell receptor beta chains below, sequenced in a study of Graves' ophthalmopathy and Graves' hyperthyroidism. From RNA, the CDR3 regions of TCR beta chains were amplified and sequenced. A first-round RT-PCR used HTBI primers, followed by a second-round multiplex PCR. TCRdb passed the multiplex PCR reads through MiXCR, listing each CDR3 protein once. Of about 1.2 million distinct CDR3 sequences listed, roughly two fifths are singletons. The sequenced sample consisted of peripheral blood or thyroid tissue (not recorded which). All receptors come from an adult man with Graves' hyperthyroidism.

There are many counts of this clonotype. The rearrangement uses TRBV7-2 and TRBJ2-7, with 10 bases lining up with TRBD2. The CDR3 contains 15 residues. V lost 4 bases, J lost 0 bases, and 3 bases stayed unmatched. CDR1 and CDR2 (germline): SGHTA, FQGNSA. This chain's CDR3 is CASSSLAGVSYEQYF. CDR3 in DNA: TGTGCCAGCAGCTCCCTAGCGGGGGTCTCCTACGAGCAGTACTTC.

This chain links TRBV7-2 with TRBJ2-7; D is perhaps TRBD2 (6 bases). From germline, CDR1 is SGHTA and CDR2 FQGNSA. Trimming stripped 6 bases from V and 0 bases from J, with 15 bases between. The CDR3 totals 15 residues. CDR3 loop: CASRGGWLSSYEQYF. The CDR3 bases are TGTGCCAGCAGGGGAGGCTGGCTAAGCTCCTACGAGCAGTACTTC.

The chain recombines TRBV20-1 with TRBJ1-5; 10 nucleotides agree with TRBD1. From germline, CDR1 is DFQATT and CDR2 SNEGSKA (reference sequence). V was pared by 4 bases and J by 2 bases, with 8 bases of the junction left unmatched. The CDR3 is 16 amino acids. CDR3: CSANRDRGRGNQPQHF. DNA of the CDR3: TGCAGTGCTAACCGGGACAGGGGACGGGGCAATCAGCCCCAGCATTTT.

The chain links TRBV12-3 or TRBV12-4 to TRBJ1-4, with TRBD1 identical over 9 bases. J was trimmed by 7 bases and V by 5 bases; bases with no gene match: 8. This CDR3 contains 15 residues. The CDR3 DNA follows: TGTGCCAGCAGTAGCCGGACAGGGGCAACTGAAAAACTGTTTTTT. It codes for CASSSRTGATEKLFF.

The chain carries TRBV4-2 and TRBJ2-6, with D perhaps TRBD1 or TRBD2 (5 bases each). CDR3 length: 17 residues. Germline-derived CDR1 and CDR2 are LGHNA and YNFKEQ. Trimming cost V 5 bases and J 4 bases, with 18 bases left between them. The CDR3: CASSATGRGAGANVLTF. CDR3 sequence (DNA): TGTGCCAGCAGCGCAACCGGACGAGGGGCCGGGGCCAACGTCCTGACTTTC.

This clonotype was observed at least ten times. This chain uses TRBV29-1 with TRBJ2-7; 10 positions agree with TRBD1. CDR3 length: 14 residues. Germline loops: CDR1 SQVTM, CDR2 ANQGSEA. J was trimmed by 6 bases and V by 2 bases; bases with no gene match: 7. CDR3 region: CSVESGTGVIEQYF. The CDR3 DNA sequence: TGCAGCGTTGAATCCGGGACAGGGGTCATCGAGCAGTACTTC.

The J gene is TRBJ2-7, the V gene TRBV5-4; D gene ambiguous. Trimming left V 4 bases short and J 5 bases short, with 13 bases between. CDR1 is SGHNT, CDR2 YYREEE, per germline (reference sequence). The CDR3 is made up of 13 amino acids. This CDR3 reads CASSKDTGNEQYF. The CDR3 coding sequence is TGTGCCAGCAGCAAGGATACCGGCAACGAGCAGTACTTC.

The rearrangement joins TRBV29-1 to TRBJ2-5, with D perhaps matching TRBD1 (6 bases). The length of the CDR3 is 12 residues. Germline V lookup: CDR1 SQVTM, CDR2 ANQGSEA. Trimming took 7 bases from V and 6 from J, leaving 15 bases between them. CDR3 sequence reads: CSAVGGAKTQYF. The CDR3 DNA sequence: TGCAGCGCTGTAGGGGGAGCGAAGACCCAGTACTTC.

CDR3 DNA: TGCGCCAGCAGCTTGAACGGGACAGGGCGCGACGAGCAGTACTTC. Translated, it gives CASSLNGTGRDEQYF. This chain joins TRBV5-1 and TRBJ2-7; 9 bases match TRBD1. The V segment lost 1 base and the J segment 5 bases; nucleotides outside the gene matches: 7. The CDR3 sequence is 15 residues long. From germline, CDR1 is SGHRS and CDR2 YFSETQ.

This clonotype has at least ten counts. The CDR3 coding sequence is TGTGCCAGCAGCTTAAGACCGGACAGGGTGTCCTACGAGCAGTACTTC. It yields the protein CASSLRPDRVSYEQYF. V and J are TRBV7-2 and TRBJ2-7; 8 nucleotides match TRBD1. CDR1 and CDR2 (germline): SGHTA, FQGNSA. CDR3 length equals 16 residues. The V and J ends lost 2 bases and 1 base, in that order; junction bases with no gene match: 7.

The genes are TRBV29-1 and TRBJ2-7; 8 bases match TRBD2. Unmatched junction bases numbered 5, after V lost 7 bases and J lost 3 bases. CDR1 and CDR2 from the germline V gene are SQVTM and ANQGSEA. This CDR3 is built from 12 residues. The CDR3 loop is CSAGGGIYEQYF. CDR3 DNA sequence: TGCAGCGCGGGGGGGGGCATCTACGAGCAGTACTTC.

CDR3 sequence (DNA): TGTGCCACCAGCCTATACAGGGGGGGATACGAGCAGTACTTC. Amino acids: CATSLYRGGYEQYF. This chain links TRBV15 with TRBJ2-7; possibly TRBD1 for D (8 bases). CDR1 and CDR2 (germline): LNHNV, YYDKDF (reference sequence). Trimming shortened V by 5 bases and J by 4 bases, and 15 bases separated the two germline ends. The CDR3 contains 14 residues.

The V call is TRBV10-3, the J call TRBJ2-7; D call uncertain. The germline V gene encodes CDR1 ENHRY and CDR2 SYGVKD. Trimming took off 4 bases at V and 2 bases at J, with 12 bases between the two ends. This CDR3 contains 14 residues. Here the CDR3 reads CAISARWLAYEQYF. The DNA for the CDR3 is TGTGCCATCAGTGCTAGATGGCTGGCCTACGAGCAGTACTTC.

This clonotype was found many times. The chain combines TRBV7-9 with TRBJ2-5; D is perhaps TRBD1 (6 bases). This CDR3 contains 14 residues. V lost 5 bases to trimming and J lost 2 bases, with 12 bases between them. CDR1 and CDR2 (germline): SEHNR, FQNEAQ (reference sequence). The CDR3 coding sequence is TGTGCCAGCAGCACCAACAGGGAGCAAGAGACCCAGTACTTC. Translating gives CASSTNREQETQYF.

The rearrangement links TRBV11-2 to TRBJ2-7, with 9 bases lining up with TRBD2. With V trimmed by 5 bases and J by 5 bases, 7 bases remained unmatched. The CDR3 extends over 14 amino acids. Germline-derived CDR1 and CDR2 are SGHAT and FQNNGV. The chain's CDR3 is CASSARLAENEQYF. In DNA, the CDR3 is TGTGCCAGCAGCGCGCGACTAGCGGAGAACGAGCAGTACTTC.

The chain joins TRBV30 to TRBJ2-2; D ambiguous. This CDR3 is built from 12 residues. With 2 bases removed from V and 2 bases from J, the gap between germline ends came to 3 bases. The V gene's germline CDR1 is GTSNPN and CDR2 SVGIG (reference sequence). The CDR3 protein is CAWSLNTGELFF. CDR3 nucleotide sequence: TGTGCCTGGAGTCTAAACACCGGGGAGCTGTTTTTT. The variable domain in full, completed from reference TRBV30 and TRBJ2-2, reads SQTIHQWPATLVQPVGSPLSLECTVEGTSNPNLYWYRQAAGRGLQLLFYSVGIGQISSEVPQNLSASRPQDRQFILSSKKLLLSDSGFYLCAWSLNTGELFFGEGSRLTVL.

Comment on this clonotype: The junction departs from the called germline gene at one end, perhaps through a read error. The rearrangement links TRBV10-3 to TRBJ2-7; D is unresolved. From germline, CDR1 is ENHRY and CDR2 SYGVKD. This CDR3 is built from 15 residues. CDR3 sequence: CASSYTLGLSYEQYF. CDR3 nucleotides: TGTGCCAGCAGTTACACTCTTGGCTTAAGCTACGAGCAGTACTTC.

Of note for this clonotype: The conserved final phenylalanine or tryptophan is absent from the CDR3, which likely points to a read error. This chain joins TRBV5-1 and TRBJ1-1; D unclear. Germline lookup yields CDR1 SGHRS and CDR2 YFSETQ. V dropped 0 bases and J dropped 1 base, with 7 bases sitting between them. The CDR3 sequence is 14 residues long. CDR3 protein: CASSLGAANTEAFL. The CDR3 DNA follows: TGCGCCAGCAGCTTGGGGGCGGCGAACACTGAAGCTTTCCTT.

A word on this clonotype: A clone one base away is much larger, so this may be a read error. The J gene is TRBJ2-6, the V gene TRBV20-1; no reliable D call. The CDR3 is made up of 14 amino acids. V lost 5 bases to trimming and J lost 4 bases, with 12 bases between them. In germline, CDR1 is DFQATT, CDR2 SNEGSKA (reference sequence). CDR3 coding DNA: TGCAGTGCTGGAATGGGGTCCGGGGCCAACGTCCTGACTTTC. It codes for CSAGMGSGANVLTF.

This clonotype has at least ten counts. The chain carries TRBV29-1 and TRBJ1-2; no clear D. Trimming took off 2 bases at V and 4 bases at J, with 8 bases between the two ends. In germline, CDR1 is SQVTM, CDR2 ANQGSEA. The CDR3 is 12 residues long. CDR3 sequence: CSVERGPYGYTF. Written as DNA, the CDR3 is TGCAGCGTTGAACGTGGTCCCTATGGCTACACCTTC.

The chain recombines TRBV15 with TRBJ2-7, with D maybe TRBD1 (5 bases). Trimming shortened V by 8 bases and J by 5 bases, and 13 bases separated the two germline ends. The CDR3 has 12 amino acids. Germline CDR1 reads LNHNV; CDR2 reads YYDKDF (reference sequence). CDR3 in DNA: TGTGCCACCTCCAGGGCCCCCCACGAGCAGTACTTC. Translated, it gives CATSRAPHEQYF.

This clonotype was counted only a few times. The chain recombines TRBV2 with TRBJ1-2; 7 bases agree with TRBD1. This CDR3 has 12 amino acids. In germline, CDR1 is SNHLY, CDR2 FYNNEI. V was pared by 6 bases and J by 4 bases, with 2 bases of the junction left unmatched. Here the CDR3 DNA reads TGTGCCAGCAGGGGACAGAGCTATGGCTACACCTTC. Protein product: CASRGQSYGYTF.

This clonotype came up a few times. The germline gene is not matched at one end of the junction; a read error may be the cause. This chain connects TRBV10-3 to TRBJ2-5, with 12 bases aligning to TRBD2. Germline CDR1 reads ENHRY; CDR2 reads SYGVKD. CDR3 length equals 19 residues. CDR3 residues: CATSDNLNRLAGEGETQYF. In nucleotides, the CDR3 is TGTGCCACCAGTGACAACCTCAATCGACTAGCGGGAGAGGGGGAGACCCAGTACTTC.

This clonotype was seen ten or more times. This sequence joins TRBV7-8 and TRBJ2-7, with unresolved D. V was pared by 4 bases and J by 5 bases, with 12 bases between. The germline gives CDR1 SGHVS, CDR2 FQNEAQ. This CDR3 has 13 amino acids. CDR3 amino acids: CASSYLGRNEQYF. CDR3 nucleotides: TGTGCCAGCAGCTATCTGGGTAGGAACGAGCAGTACTTC.

V is TRBV4-3 and J is TRBJ1-2, with D possibly being TRBD1 (6 bases). CDR3 length: 16 residues. Germline values: CDR1 LGHNA, CDR2 YSLEER. V shed 0 bases and J shed 0 bases, with 11 bases lying between them. CDR3 sequence reads: CASSQEGALPNYGYTF. CDR3 DNA: TGCGCCAGCAGCCAAGAGGGGGCACTACCTAACTATGGCTACACCTTC.

This CDR3 is CASSGLGGRDEQYF. The CDR3 DNA follows: TGTGCCAGCAGCGGTTTGGGGGGCCGGGACGAGCAGTACTTC. The rearrangement links TRBV9 to TRBJ2-7, with D possibly being TRBD1 or TRBD2 (6 bases each). Germline V lookup: CDR1 SGDLS, CDR2 YYNGEE. V gave up 3 bases and J gave up 5 bases, with 15 bases separating them. This CDR3 comprises 14 residues.

This chain joins TRBV7-2 and TRBJ1-2, with 7 nucleotides matching TRBD1. Losses at the gene ends were 5 bases for V and 4 bases for J; bases not matched to a gene: 16. CDR3 length equals 17 residues. Germline loops: CDR1 SGHTA, CDR2 FQGNSA. CDR3 nucleotide sequence: TGTGCCAGCAGCCCACAGGGGCAGAAACCCTCCCGCTATGGCTACACCTTC. Protein product: CASSPQGQKPSRYGYTF.

This clonotype showed up just a few times. The chain employs TRBV6-5 and TRBJ2-5, with TRBD2 matching 7 bases. Germline assignment: CDR1 MNHEY and CDR2 SVGAGI. The CDR3 is made up of 16 amino acids. Trimming took 6 bases from V and 2 from J; bases not matched to a gene: 12. The chain's CDR3 is CASRARLAATQETQYF. The CDR3 bases are TGTGCCAGCAGAGCCCGCCTAGCGGCTACACAAGAGACCCAGTACTTC.

This clonotype came up many times. This rearrangement joins TRBV29-1 to TRBJ2-7, with TRBD2 as a possible D gene (5 bases). V gave up 4 bases and J gave up 2 bases, with 12 bases separating them. The length of the CDR3 is 13 residues. Per the germline V gene, CDR1 is SQVTM and CDR2 is ANQGSEA. CDR3: CSVGRAGTYEQYF. In DNA, the CDR3 is TGCAGCGTTGGCCGCGCCGGGACCTACGAGCAGTACTTC.

J is TRBJ2-5 and V is TRBV7-7; TRBD2 matches 7 bases. V gave up 4 bases and J gave up 1 base; unmatched junction bases: 15. The CDR3 has 18 amino acids. Germline CDR1 is SSHAT and CDR2 is FNYEAQ (reference sequence). Here the CDR3 DNA reads TGTGCCAGCAGCTCAACAGCCGGGGACTACCGAATCCAAGAGACCCAGTACTTC. It encodes CASSSTAGDYRIQETQYF.

V and J are TRBV25-1 and TRBJ1-2; TRBD1 is a possible D gene (5 bases). The CDR3 runs 14 residues. The germline CDR1 and CDR2 sequences are MGHDK and SYGVNS. Trimming took off 4 bases at V and 4 bases at J, with 13 bases between the two ends. CDR3 loop: CASSGAGVAYGYTF. CDR3 nucleotides: TGTGCCAGCAGTGGTGCGGGGGTCGCCTATGGCTACACCTTC.

This clonotype has only a few counts. The chain uses TRBV20-1 and TRBJ1-2; the D is unclear. V shed 4 bases and J shed 3 bases, with 9 bases lying between them. Germline V gene sequence: CDR1 DFQATT, CDR2 SNEGSKA (reference sequence). This CDR3 comprises 12 residues. The CDR3 loop is CSAKRTDYGYTF. CDR3 coding DNA: TGCAGTGCTAAAAGGACGGACTATGGCTACACCTTC.